What follows are 5 T cell receptor beta chains derived from one specimen sequenced in a study of tumor and adjacent non-tumor tissue in lung cancer. This sample's RNA came from whole unsorted tissue. More than 3 cm separated this lung sample from the edge of the tumor. TCRbeta libraries were built with three rounds of nested PCR, modified from ARM-PCR. TCRdb passed the multiplex PCR reads through MiXCR, listing each CDR3 protein once. This sample yields about 90,000 distinct CDR3 sequences, of which around 80% are seen a single time; 21% belongs to the top ten. The source material was distant non-tumor lung tissue. These TCRs come from a woman aged 50 to 60 with non-small cell lung cancer.

Of note for this clonotype: The missing conserved phenylalanine or tryptophan at the end of this CDR3 makes a read error likely. This sequence joins TRBV11-3 and TRBJ2-7; D remains unclear. CDR1 is SGHNT and CDR2 is YENEEA in the germline V gene. The length of the CDR3 is 15 residues. Trimming pared 5 bases from V and 6 bases from J, leaving 20 bases between. The CDR3 is CASSLLEGVGCEQYL. CDR3 in DNA: TGTGCCAGCAGCCTCCTTGAAGGAGTGGGATGCGAGCAGTACTTA.

The rearrangement links TRBV6-2 or TRBV6-3 to TRBJ2-2, with D unclear. CDR3 length: 14 residues. CDR1 is MNHEY, CDR2 SVGEGT, per germline. With 9 bases removed from V and 3 bases from J, the gap between germline ends came to 14 bases. In DNA form, the CDR3 reads TGTGCCAGTATGGCCCCATCCCACACCGGGGAGCTGTTTTTT. Translating it yields CASMAPSHTGELFF.

This clonotype was found many times. The genes are TRBV24-1 and TRBJ1-5; 7 nucleotides match TRBD1. CDR3 length: 22 amino acids. V was pared by 0 bases and J by 0 bases, with 19 bases of the junction left unmatched. Germline loops: CDR1 KGHDR, CDR2 SFDVKD. The CDR3 loop is CATSDLCRAPGGNICSNQPQHF. CDR3 in DNA: TGTGCCACCAGTGATTTGTGTCGAGCCCCAGGGGGGAATATTTGTAGCAATCAGCCCCAGCATTTT.

This clonotype has just one count. V usage is TRBV7-3 and J usage is TRBJ2-1; 9 bases match TRBD2. V shed 5 bases and J 8 bases; nucleotides not matched to a gene: 10. Germline CDR1 reads SGHTA; CDR2 reads FQGTGA. CDR3 length: 15 amino acids. CDR3: CASSLRGGRADEQFF. CDR3 nucleotide sequence: TGTGCCAGCAGCCTACGTGGCGGGAGGGCCGATGAGCAGTTCTTC.

The chain recombines TRBV10-1 with TRBJ2-7; D not resolved. The V end was cut by 4 bases, the J end by 13 bases, with 20 bases between. CDR3 length: 13 residues. Germline assignment: CDR1 WNHNN and CDR2 SYGVQD (reference sequence). This CDR3 is CASSGGVLGMQYF. The CDR3 DNA reads TGCGCCAGCAGTGGAGGCGTTCTGGGGATGCAATACTTC.